This TCR beta chain was captured in a study of beta chain features in type 1 diabetes. Findings and caveats of the study: In type 1 diabetes patients, VDJ junctions had fewer insertions; deletions at these junctions were more frequent. In patients and controls equally, PCR might favor templates that are shorter.

Germline V gives CDR1 SGHTA, CDR2 FQGNSA. This CDR3 is 14 amino acids long. Trimming shortened V by 5 bases and J by 1 base, and 9 bases separated the two germline ends. Expressed TCRB transcripts got sequenced, as all isolated RNA was reverse transcribed. Only in-frame clones appear in the TCRdb table, and some are missing; sequencing was by immunoSEQ multiplex PCR. The sample lists 110,000 or so clones, under 40% occurring once. Concerning this clone: Its cognate antigen is unknown.

J is TRBJ1-5 and V is TRBV7-2, with D uncertain. Sequencing was performed on stem cell memory CD4+ T cells from blood. The sequence came from a young woman in good health. The chain's CDR3 is CASSPRLSNQPQHF. CDR3 in DNA: TGTGCCAGCAGCCCGCGGTTGAGCAATCAGCCCCAGCATTTT.